These T cell receptor beta chains were read from a single sample in a study of spatial heterogeneity in lung cancer. TCRdb re-analysed the 5' RACE reads in MiXCR, keeping a single row per CDR3 protein. The sample has around 75,000 distinct CDR3 sequences; 10% to 15% are singletons. Sequencing used PBMCs, obtained at surgery. These receptors were collected from a male donor with early-stage non-small cell lung cancer. The CDR3 runs from the conserved cysteine through the conserved F or W. The D gene is left open where the match is weak. Clone size is shown for a subset of rows, as once, few, many or a class of expanded clone.

cdr3_aa	cdr3_nt	d_call	v_call	j_call	clone_size
CASSLVGRSVSYEQYF	TGTGCCAGCAGCTTAGTGGGCAGGTCGGTCTCCTACGAGCAGTACTTC	NA	TRBV7-9	TRBJ2-7	many
CSAAPGVDEKLFF	TGCAGTGCCGCCCCAGGGGTTGATGAAAAACTGTTTTTT	NA	TRBV20-1	TRBJ1-4	many
CSARLGLKVDEQYF	TGCAGTGCTAGATTGGGGTTAAAGGTCGACGAGCAGTACTTC	NA	TRBV20-1	TRBJ2-7	NA
CASSLGGYGYTF	TGTGCCAGCAGCTTAGGGGGTTACGGCTACACCTTC	NA	TRBV7-8	TRBJ1-2	many
CASSLGTGPYEQYF	TGCGCCAGCAGCTTGGGAACGGGACCTTACGAGCAGTACTTC	NA	TRBV5-1	TRBJ2-7	NA
CASSSGLAGPQETQYF	TGCGCCAGCAGCTCCGGACTAGCGGGACCCCAAGAGACCCAGTACTTC	TRBD2	TRBV5-1	TRBJ2-5	NA
CASSWARANEQYF	TGTGCCAGCAGCTGGGCCCGGGCCAACGAGCAGTACTTC	NA	TRBV5-4	TRBJ2-7	NA
CASRPLGVQSPEAFF	TGCGCCAGCAGGCCCTTGGGGGTGCAAAGCCCTGAAGCTTTCTTT	NA	TRBV10-2	TRBJ1-1	NA
CSASLTPQRYEQYF	TGCAGTGCTAGCTTGACCCCCCAGCGCTACGAGCAGTACTTC	NA	TRBV20-1	TRBJ2-7	many
CASKRSGPLVGETQYF	TGTGCCAGCAAACGTAGTGGACCCCTCGTAGGGGAGACCCAGTACTTC	NA	TRBV2	TRBJ2-5	NA
CSVAPYPRGHQETQYF	TGCAGCGTTGCCCCTTACCCCCGGGGCCACCAAGAGACCCAGTACTTC	NA	TRBV29-1	TRBJ2-5	NA
CASAGLYGYTF	TGTGCCAGTGCAGGGCTCTATGGCTACACCTTC	NA	TRBV19	TRBJ1-2	NA
CASSLVLGSTGELFF	TGTGCCAGCAGCTTAGTGCTAGGTAGCACCGGGGAGCTGTTTTTT	NA	TRBV7-2	TRBJ2-2	few
CASSGRFPNTQYF	TGTGCCAGCAGCGGTAGATTCCCAAATACGCAGTATTTT	NA	TRBV7-2	TRBJ2-3	few
CASSFRVGSTDTQYF	TGCGCCAGCAGCTTCAGGGTCGGTAGCACAGATACGCAGTATTTT	NA	TRBV5-1	TRBJ2-3	NA
CASSTHRGGPSYNEQFF	TGTGCCAGCAGTACGCATCGGGGGGGGCCCTCCTACAATGAGCAGTTCTTC	TRBD2	TRBV6-2/TRBV6-3	TRBJ2-1	many
CASSQVGLEQYF	TGTGCCAGCAGCCAAGTAGGCCTTGAGCAGTACTTC	NA	TRBV3-1	TRBJ2-7	many
CASSLGGRGSYEQYF	TGTGCCAGCAGCTTAGGGGGTCGGGGCTCCTACGAGCAGTACTTC	NA	TRBV7-3	TRBJ2-7	few
CSAVDFLDTDTQYF	TGCAGTGCAGTTGACTTTCTAGACACAGATACGCAGTATTTT	NA	TRBV20-1	TRBJ2-3	NA
CASSEWGSEQFF	TGTGCCAGCAGTGAATGGGGAAGTGAGCAGTTCTTC	NA	TRBV25-1	TRBJ2-1	few
CASSLVSPQETQYF	TGTGCCAGCAGTCTAGTTTCTCCCCAAGAGACCCAGTACTTC	NA	TRBV6-5	TRBJ2-5	NA
CASSSRSGSSPDTQYF	TGTGCCAGCAGCTCCCGTAGCGGGAGCTCCCCAGATACGCAGTATTTT	TRBD2	TRBV5-4	TRBJ2-3	NA
CASSKGNEMAFF	TGTGCCAGTAGTAAGGGGAACGAGATGGCTTTCTTT	NA	TRBV19	TRBJ1-1	many
CASSLGALAGVETQYF	TGTGCCAGCAGTCTAGGCGCCCTAGCGGGAGTAGAGACCCAGTACTTC	TRBD2	TRBV27	TRBJ2-5	few
CASSRAEDRNEQFF	TGTGCCAGCAGCCGGGCCGAAGATAGGAATGAGCAGTTCTTC	NA	TRBV12-3/TRBV12-4	TRBJ2-1	few
CASSRDRGGGNQPQHF	TGTGCCAGCAGCCGGGACAGGGGAGGCGGCAATCAGCCCCAGCATTTT	TRBD1	TRBV2	TRBJ1-5	many
CASSAKDRVEFRNEQFF	TGTGCCAGCAGCGCCAAGGACAGGGTCGAATTTCGGAATGAGCAGTTCTTC	TRBD1	TRBV11-1	TRBJ2-1	NA
CASRSTGRDGFVNTEAFF	TGTGCCAGCCGCTCCACCGGGCGGGACGGATTTGTGAACACTGAAGCTTTCTTT	NA	TRBV11-2	TRBJ1-1	few
CSVKILASRANEQFF	TGCAGCGTTAAAATTTTGGCGTCGAGGGCTAATGAGCAGTTCTTC	NA	TRBV29-1	TRBJ2-1	many
CASSLGTSTRETDTQYF	TGTGCCAGCAGCTTAGGGACCTCAACCCGGGAGACAGATACGCAGTATTTT	NA	TRBV7-9	TRBJ2-3	few
CASSPGGNTEAFF	TGTGCCAGCTCTCCCGGCGGTAACACTGAAGCTTTCTTT	NA	TRBV18	TRBJ1-1	few
CASSLRGEGARIEQYF	TGTGCCAGCAGTCTCCGGGGGGAGGGGGCGAGGATCGAGCAGTACTTC	NA	TRBV6-6	TRBJ2-7	NA
CASSVEYEQFF	TGTGCCAGCAGCGTAGAGTATGAGCAGTTCTTC	NA	TRBV9	TRBJ2-1	many